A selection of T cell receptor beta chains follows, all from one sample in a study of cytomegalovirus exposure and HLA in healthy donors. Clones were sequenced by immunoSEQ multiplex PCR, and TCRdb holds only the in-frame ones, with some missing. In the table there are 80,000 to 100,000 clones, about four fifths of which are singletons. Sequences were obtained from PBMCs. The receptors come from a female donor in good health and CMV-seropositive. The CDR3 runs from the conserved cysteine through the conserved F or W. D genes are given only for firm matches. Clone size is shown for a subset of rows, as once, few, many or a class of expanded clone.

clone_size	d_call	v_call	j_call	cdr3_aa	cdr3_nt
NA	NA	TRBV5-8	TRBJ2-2	CASSLGIGFGGPTGELFF	TGTGCCAGCAGCTTGGGGATTGGTTTTGGAGGTCCTACCGGGGAGCTGTTTTTT
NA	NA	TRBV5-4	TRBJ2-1	CASSSTGRNEQFF	TGTGCCAGCAGCTCTACAGGTCGGAATGAGCAGTTCTTC
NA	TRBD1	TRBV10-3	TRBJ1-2	CAITQDRLPNYGYTF	TGTGCCATCACCCAGGACAGGCTTCCGAACTATGGCTACACCTTC
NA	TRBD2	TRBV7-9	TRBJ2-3	CASSLLAGPDTQYF	TGTGCCAGCAGCTTATTAGCGGGGCCAGATACGCAGTATTTT
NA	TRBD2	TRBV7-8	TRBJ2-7	CASSPLTSAEQYF	TGTGCCAGCAGCCCCCTGACTAGCGCCGAGCAGTACTTC
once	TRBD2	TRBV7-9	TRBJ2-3	CASSRIAGLSTDTQYF	TGTGCCAGCAGTCGTATAGCGGGACTTAGCACAGATACGCAGTATTTT
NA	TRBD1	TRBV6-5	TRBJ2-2	CASSYRQGAGGELFF	TGTGCCAGCAGTTATCGACAGGGGGCTGGCGGGGAGCTGTTTTTT
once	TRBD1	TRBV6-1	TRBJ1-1	CASSELETGGLNTEAFF	TGTGCCAGCAGTGAATTAGAGACAGGGGGCCTGAACACTGAAGCTTTCTTT
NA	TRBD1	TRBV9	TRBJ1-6	CASSGRQGENSPLQF	TGTGCCAGCAGCGGACGACAGGGAGAGAATTCACCCCTCCAATTT
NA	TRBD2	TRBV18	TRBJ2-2	CASSPLAGGANTGELFF	TGTGCCAGCTCACCACTGGCGGGAGGCGCGAACACCGGGGAGCTGTTTTTT
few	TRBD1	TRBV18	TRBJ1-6	CASSPRGRNNSPLHF	TGTGCCAGCTCACCCAGGGGGCGGAATAATTCACCCCTCCACTTT
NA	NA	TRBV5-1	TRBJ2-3	CASTEVMTDTQYF	TGCGCCAGCACCGAGGTGATGACAGATACGCAGTATTTT
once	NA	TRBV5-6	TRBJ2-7	CASSLTGGTSGRSYEQYF	TGTGCCAGCAGCCTAACAGGGGGCACTAGCGGTCGCTCCTACGAGCAGTACTTC
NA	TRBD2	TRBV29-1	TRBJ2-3	CSVETSGSTDTQYF	TGCAGCGTTGAGACTAGCGGGAGCACAGATACGCAGTATTTT
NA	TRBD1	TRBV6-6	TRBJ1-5	CASSTGGHQPQHF	TGTGCCAGCAGTACAGGGGGGCATCAGCCCCAGCATTTT